The source of this TCR beta chain is a study of CD8 T cells in Susac syndrome. Overall study context: Blood was drawn from patients with Susac syndrome. At that point, they were therapy-naive, on corticosteroids, or on intravenous immunoglobulin alone.

The diagnostic criteria were recently defined, and patients with Susac syndrome met them for definite or probable disease. The CD8+ and CD4+ T cells were isolated magnetically using a negative isolation approach, whereas the TEMRA cells were enriched by FACS. RNA amounts of roughly 0.5 to 1 ug underwent reverse transcription with random hexamers. Across 54 Vbeta and 13 Jbeta, TCR beta CDR3 was amplified with immunoSEQ multiplex PCR. MiXCR was run by TCRdb on the immunoSEQ multiplex PCR reads, yielding one entry per CDR3 protein. The table includes about 150,000 distinct CDR3 sequences, 85% to 95% detected once. The junction had 15 bases not matched to a gene; V was cut back by 3 bases and J by 4 bases. The CDR3 spans 17 residues. Germline CDR1 is DFQATT and CDR2 is SNEGSKA (reference sequence).

The receptor comes from a human donor with Susac syndrome. The chain combines TRBV20-1 with TRBJ2-1; the match to TRBD1 covers 7 bases. What was sequenced was CD4+ T cells from PBMCs. The CDR3 spells CSARHFFPGTVYNEQFF. CDR3 in DNA: TGCAGTGCTAGGCACTTCTTTCCCGGGACAGTTTACAATGAGCAGTTCTTC.